The clone carrying this TCR beta chain was seen repeatedly, ten times or more. As yet, its antigen is unknown. The sample comes from a study of CD8 T cells in ankylosing spondylitis. Trimming pared 6 bases from V and 0 bases from J, leaving 15 bases between. The CDR3 covers 16 residues. Findings and limits, study-wide: Blood from ankylosing spondylitis patients appeared to carry a characteristic roughly 8-variant TCR beta motif. Past studies reported some motif variants in reactive arthritis synovial fluid and blood.

Scientists made TCR beta libraries using quantitative 5'-RACE with molecular barcodes. TCRdb recomputed calls from the 5' RACE reads with MiXCR, one row per CDR3 protein. Among about 100,000 distinct CDR3 sequences listed, nearly 25% were seen once. This clonotype was obtained from a male donor with ankylosing spondylitis. The material sequenced was synovial fluid, either unsorted or a sorted T cell fraction (not recorded which). This rearrangement joins TRBV12-3 or TRBV12-4 to TRBJ1-3; no firm D call. The DNA for the CDR3 is TGTGCCAGCAGCACCCGTACATCGAGCTCTGGAAACACCATATATTTT. Its protein product is CASSTRTSSSGNTIYF.